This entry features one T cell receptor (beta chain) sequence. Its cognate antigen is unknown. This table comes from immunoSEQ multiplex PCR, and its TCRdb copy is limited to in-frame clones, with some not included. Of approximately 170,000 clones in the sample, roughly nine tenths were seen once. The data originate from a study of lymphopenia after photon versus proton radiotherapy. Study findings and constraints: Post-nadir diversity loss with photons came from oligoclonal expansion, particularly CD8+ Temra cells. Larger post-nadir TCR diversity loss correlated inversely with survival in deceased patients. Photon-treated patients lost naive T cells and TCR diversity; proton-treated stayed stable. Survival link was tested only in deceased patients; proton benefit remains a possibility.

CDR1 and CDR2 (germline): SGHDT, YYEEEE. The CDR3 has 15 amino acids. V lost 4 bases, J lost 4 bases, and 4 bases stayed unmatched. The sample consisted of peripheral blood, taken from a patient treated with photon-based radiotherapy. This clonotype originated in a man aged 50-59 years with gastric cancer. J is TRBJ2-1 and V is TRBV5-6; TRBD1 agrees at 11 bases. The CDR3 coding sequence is TGTGCCAGCAGCATAGGACAGGGGGCTTACAATGAGCAGTTCTTC. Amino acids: CASSIGQGAYNEQFF.